Below, one TCR beta chain is given with its context. Data came from immunoSEQ multiplex PCR; TCRdb stores just in-frame clones and leaves some out. The sample has tens of thousands of clones, around 90% seen once. These data belong to a study of T cell changes during pregnancy in multiple sclerosis. The clonotype was recovered from a female donor in good health, enrolled as a control in a pregnancy study. Specimen: CD4+ T cells from peripheral blood mononuclear cells, collected in the first trimester of pregnancy.

Here the CDR3 DNA reads TGCGCCAGCAGACGGAGCGGGGGGACCCCCACCGGGGAGCTGTTTTTT. Translation gives CASRRSGGTPTGELFF. The chain couples TRBV5-1 to TRBJ2-2; 9 nucleotides agree with TRBD2. Germline values: CDR1 SGHRS, CDR2 YFSETQ. This CDR3 comprises 16 residues. J was trimmed by 4 bases and V by 5 bases; bases with no gene match: 9.